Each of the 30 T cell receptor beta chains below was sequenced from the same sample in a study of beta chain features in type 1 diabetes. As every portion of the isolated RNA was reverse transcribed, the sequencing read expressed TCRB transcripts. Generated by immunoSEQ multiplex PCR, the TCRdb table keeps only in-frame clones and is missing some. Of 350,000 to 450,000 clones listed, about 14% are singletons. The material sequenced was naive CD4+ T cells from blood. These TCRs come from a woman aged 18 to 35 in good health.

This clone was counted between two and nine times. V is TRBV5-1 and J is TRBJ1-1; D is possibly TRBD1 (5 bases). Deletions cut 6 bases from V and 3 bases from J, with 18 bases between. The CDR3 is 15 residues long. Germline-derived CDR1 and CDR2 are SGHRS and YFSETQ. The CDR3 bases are TGCGCCAGCAACCCGGGACTTCAGCGACACACTGAAGCTTTCTTT. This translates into CASNPGLQRHTEAFF.

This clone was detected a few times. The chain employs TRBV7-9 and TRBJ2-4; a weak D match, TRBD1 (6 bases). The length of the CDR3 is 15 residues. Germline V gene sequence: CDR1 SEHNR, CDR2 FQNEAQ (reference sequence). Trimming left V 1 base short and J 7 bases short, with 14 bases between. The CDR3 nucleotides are TGTGCCAGCAGCTTAGGGGGGCGGCGCGGCAACATTCAGTACTTC. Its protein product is CASSLGGRRGNIQYF.

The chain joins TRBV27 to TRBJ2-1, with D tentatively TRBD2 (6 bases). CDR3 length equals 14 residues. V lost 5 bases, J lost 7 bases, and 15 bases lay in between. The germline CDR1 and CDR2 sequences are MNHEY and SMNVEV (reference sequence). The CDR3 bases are TGTGCCAGCAGTGCCGGGAGTATCGGGAATGAGCAGTTCTTC. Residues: CASSAGSIGNEQFF.

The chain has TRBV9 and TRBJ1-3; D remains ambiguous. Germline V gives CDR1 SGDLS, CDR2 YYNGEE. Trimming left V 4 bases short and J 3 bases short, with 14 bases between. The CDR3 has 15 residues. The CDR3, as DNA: TGTGCCAGCAGCTCGACCTGGGAGTTTGGAAACACCATATATTTT. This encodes CASSSTWEFGNTIYF.

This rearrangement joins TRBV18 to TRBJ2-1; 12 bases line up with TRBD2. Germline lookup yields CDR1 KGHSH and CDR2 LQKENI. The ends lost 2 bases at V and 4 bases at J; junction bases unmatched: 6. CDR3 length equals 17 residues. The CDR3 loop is CASSPLTSGREYNEQFF. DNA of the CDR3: TGTGCCAGCTCACCATTGACTAGCGGGAGAGAGTACAATGAGCAGTTCTTC.

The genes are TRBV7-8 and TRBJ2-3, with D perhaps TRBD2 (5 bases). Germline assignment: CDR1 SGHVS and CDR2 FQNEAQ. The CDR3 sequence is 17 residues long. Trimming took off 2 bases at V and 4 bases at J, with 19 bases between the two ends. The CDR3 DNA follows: TGTGCCAGCAGCTTAAAGCTCGCCGGGAAGGTCGCAGATACGCAGTATTTT. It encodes CASSLKLAGKVADTQYF.

In DNA form, the CDR3 reads TGCGCCAGCAGCCTAAGACTAGCGGGCCCGATAAAGGGGGAGACCCAGTACTTC. This gives the protein CASSLRLAGPIKGETQYF. The chain is built from TRBV4-1 and TRBJ2-5; 10 nucleotides agree with TRBD2. The CDR3 loop spans 18 amino acids. V shed 4 bases and J 5 bases; nucleotides not matched to a gene: 16. Looked up from germline, CDR1 is MGHRA and CDR2 is YSYEKL.

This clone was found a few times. CDR3 protein: CASSYSQGAELFF. CDR3 sequence (DNA): TGTGCCAGCAGTTACTCTCAGGGGGCGGAACTGTTTTTT. The chain couples TRBV6-5 to TRBJ1-4, with 8 bases fitting TRBD1. The CDR3 runs to 13 residues. V shed 0 bases and J 12 bases; nucleotides not matched to a gene: 3. Germline CDR1 MNHEY, CDR2 SVGAGI.

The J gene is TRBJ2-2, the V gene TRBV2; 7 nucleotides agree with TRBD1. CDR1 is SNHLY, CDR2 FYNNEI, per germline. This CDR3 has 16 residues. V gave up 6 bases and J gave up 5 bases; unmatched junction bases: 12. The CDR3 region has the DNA TGTGCCAGCAGATCCACTACTGACAGGGATACCGGGGAGCTGTTTTTT. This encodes CASRSTTDRDTGELFF.

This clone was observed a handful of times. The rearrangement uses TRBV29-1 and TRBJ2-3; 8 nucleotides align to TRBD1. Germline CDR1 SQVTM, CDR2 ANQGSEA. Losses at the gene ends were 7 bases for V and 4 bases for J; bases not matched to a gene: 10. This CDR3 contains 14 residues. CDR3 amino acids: CSAPPGQGSDTQYF. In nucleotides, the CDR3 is TGCAGCGCCCCCCCCGGACAGGGTTCAGATACGCAGTATTTT.

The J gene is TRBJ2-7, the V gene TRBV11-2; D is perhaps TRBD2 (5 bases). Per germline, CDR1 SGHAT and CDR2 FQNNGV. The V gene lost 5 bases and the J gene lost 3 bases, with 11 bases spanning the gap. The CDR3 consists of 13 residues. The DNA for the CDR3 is TGTGCCAGCAGCCGGTCCGGGGACTACGAGCAGTACTTC. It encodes CASSRSGDYEQYF.

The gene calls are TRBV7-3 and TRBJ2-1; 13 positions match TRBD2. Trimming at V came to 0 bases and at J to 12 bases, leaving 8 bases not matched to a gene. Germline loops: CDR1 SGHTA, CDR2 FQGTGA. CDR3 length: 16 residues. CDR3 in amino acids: CASSLTGGLAGERQFF. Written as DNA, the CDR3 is TGTGCCAGCAGCTTAACGGGCGGACTAGCGGGAGAGCGGCAGTTCTTC.

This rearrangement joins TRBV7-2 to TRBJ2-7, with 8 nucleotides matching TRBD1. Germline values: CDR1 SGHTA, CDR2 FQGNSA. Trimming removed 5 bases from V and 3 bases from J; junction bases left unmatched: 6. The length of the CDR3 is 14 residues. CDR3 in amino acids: CASSLGQGLYEQYF. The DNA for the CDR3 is TGTGCCAGCAGCCTTGGACAGGGACTCTACGAGCAGTACTTC.

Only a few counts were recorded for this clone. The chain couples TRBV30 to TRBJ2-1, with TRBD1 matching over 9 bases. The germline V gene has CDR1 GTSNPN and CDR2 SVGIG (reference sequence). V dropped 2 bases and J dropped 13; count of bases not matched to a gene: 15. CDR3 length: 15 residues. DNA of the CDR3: TGTGCCTGGAGTCCGGATGGGAGACCGGGACAGGGTCAGTTCTTC. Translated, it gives CAWSPDGRPGQGQFF.

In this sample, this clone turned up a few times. The CDR3 DNA is TGTGCCAGCAGTGAAGACAGGACCGCCTACGAGCAGTACTTC. Translated: CASSEDRTAYEQYF. The chain employs TRBV2 and TRBJ2-7, with D possibly TRBD1 on 5 matching bases. This CDR3 contains 14 residues. Germline loops: CDR1 SNHLY, CDR2 FYNNEI. Trimming left V 1 base short and J 2 bases short, with 9 bases between.

CDR3 amino acids: CASSPRLAGAGEQYF. In nucleotides, the CDR3 is TGTGCCAGCAGCCCGCGTCTAGCGGGAGCTGGCGAGCAGTACTTC. This rearrangement joins TRBV7-2 to TRBJ2-7, with TRBD2 identical over 10 bases. Losses at the gene ends were 5 bases for V and 6 bases for J; bases not matched to a gene: 10. Germline V gene lookup returns CDR1 SGHTA and CDR2 FQGNSA. This CDR3 is built from 15 residues.

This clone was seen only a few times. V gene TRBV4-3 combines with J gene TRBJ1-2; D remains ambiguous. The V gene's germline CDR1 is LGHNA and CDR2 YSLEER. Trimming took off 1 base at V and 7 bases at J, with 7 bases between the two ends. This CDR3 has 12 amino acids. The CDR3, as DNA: TGCGCCAGCAGCCAAGCAGGCTCTGGCTACACCTTC. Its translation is CASSQAGSGYTF.

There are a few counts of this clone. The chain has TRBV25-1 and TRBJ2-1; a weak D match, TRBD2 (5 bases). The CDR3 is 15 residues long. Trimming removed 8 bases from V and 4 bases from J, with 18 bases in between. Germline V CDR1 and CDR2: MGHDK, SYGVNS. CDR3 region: CASGPSAGKYNEQFF. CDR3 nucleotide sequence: TGTGCCAGCGGTCCTTCGGCGGGCAAATACAATGAGCAGTTCTTC.

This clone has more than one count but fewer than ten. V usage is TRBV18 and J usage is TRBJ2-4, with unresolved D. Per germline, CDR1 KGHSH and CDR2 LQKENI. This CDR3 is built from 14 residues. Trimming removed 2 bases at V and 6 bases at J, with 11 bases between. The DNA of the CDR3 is TGTGCCAGCTCACCAAATAGCCAGTCAAACATTCAGTACTTC. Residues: CASSPNSQSNIQYF.

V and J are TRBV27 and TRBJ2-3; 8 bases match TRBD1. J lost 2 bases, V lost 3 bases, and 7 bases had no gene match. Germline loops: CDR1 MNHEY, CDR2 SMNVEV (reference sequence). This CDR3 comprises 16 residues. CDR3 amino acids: CASSFSRDRYTDTQYF. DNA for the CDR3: TGTGCCAGCAGTTTTTCGAGGGACAGGTACACAGATACGCAGTATTTT.

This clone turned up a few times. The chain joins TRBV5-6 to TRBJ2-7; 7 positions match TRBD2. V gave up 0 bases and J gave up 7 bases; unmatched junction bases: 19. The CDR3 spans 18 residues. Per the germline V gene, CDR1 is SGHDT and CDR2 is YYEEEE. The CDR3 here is CASSLGKMAGASLLEQYF. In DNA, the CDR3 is TGTGCCAGCAGCTTGGGGAAGATGGCGGGAGCCTCCCTATTGGAGCAGTACTTC.

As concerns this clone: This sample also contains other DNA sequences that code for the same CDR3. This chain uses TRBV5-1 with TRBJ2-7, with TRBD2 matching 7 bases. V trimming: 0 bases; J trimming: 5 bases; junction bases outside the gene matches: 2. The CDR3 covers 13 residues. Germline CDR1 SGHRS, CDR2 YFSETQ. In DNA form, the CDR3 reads TGCGCCAGCAGCTTGGCGGGGGGAAACGAGCAGTACTTC. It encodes CASSLAGGNEQYF. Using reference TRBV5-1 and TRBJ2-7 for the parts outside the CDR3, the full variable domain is KAGVTQTPRYLIKTRGQQVTLSCSPISGHRSVSWYQQTPGQGLQFLFEYFSETQRNKGNFPGRFSGRQFSNSRSEMNVSTLELGDSALYLCASSLAGGNEQYFGPGTRLTVT.

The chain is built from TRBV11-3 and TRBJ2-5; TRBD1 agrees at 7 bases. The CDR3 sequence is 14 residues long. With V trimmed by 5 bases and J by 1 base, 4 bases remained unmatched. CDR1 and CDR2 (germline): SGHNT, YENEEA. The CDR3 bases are TGTGCCAGCAGCCTGACAGGGACCCAAGAGACCCAGTACTTC. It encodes CASSLTGTQETQYF.

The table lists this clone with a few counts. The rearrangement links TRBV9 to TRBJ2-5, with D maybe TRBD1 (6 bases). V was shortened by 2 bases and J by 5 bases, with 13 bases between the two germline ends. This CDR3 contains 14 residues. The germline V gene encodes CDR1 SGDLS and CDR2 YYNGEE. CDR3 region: CASSVTQGMETQYF. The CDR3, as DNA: TGTGCCAGCAGCGTTACCCAGGGGATGGAGACCCAGTACTTC.

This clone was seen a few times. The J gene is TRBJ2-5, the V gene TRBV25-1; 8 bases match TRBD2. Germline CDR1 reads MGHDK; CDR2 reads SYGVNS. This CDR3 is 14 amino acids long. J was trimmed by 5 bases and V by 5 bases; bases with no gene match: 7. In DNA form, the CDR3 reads TGTGCCAGCAGTTCGGCGGGGGGCTTGGAGACCCAGTACTTC. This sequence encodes CASSSAGGLETQYF.

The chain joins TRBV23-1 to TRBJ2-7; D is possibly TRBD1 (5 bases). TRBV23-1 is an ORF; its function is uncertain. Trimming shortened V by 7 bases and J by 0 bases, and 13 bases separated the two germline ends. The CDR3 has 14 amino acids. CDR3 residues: CASISPTASYEQYF. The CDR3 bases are TGCGCCAGCATTTCGCCGACAGCCTCCTACGAGCAGTACTTC.

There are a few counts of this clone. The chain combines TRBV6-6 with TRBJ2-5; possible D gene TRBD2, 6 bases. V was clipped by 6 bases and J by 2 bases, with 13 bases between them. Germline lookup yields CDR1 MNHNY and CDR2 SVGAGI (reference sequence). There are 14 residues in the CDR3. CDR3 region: CASSPLGGQETQYF. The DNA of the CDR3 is TGTGCCAGCAGCCCCCTAGGAGGGCAAGAGACCCAGTACTTC.

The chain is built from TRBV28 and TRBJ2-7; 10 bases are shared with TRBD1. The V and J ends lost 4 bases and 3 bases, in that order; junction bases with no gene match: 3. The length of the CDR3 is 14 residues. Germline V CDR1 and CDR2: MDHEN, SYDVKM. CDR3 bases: TGTGCCAGCAGTTCCGGACAGGGGGACTACGAGCAGTACTTC. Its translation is CASSSGQGDYEQYF.

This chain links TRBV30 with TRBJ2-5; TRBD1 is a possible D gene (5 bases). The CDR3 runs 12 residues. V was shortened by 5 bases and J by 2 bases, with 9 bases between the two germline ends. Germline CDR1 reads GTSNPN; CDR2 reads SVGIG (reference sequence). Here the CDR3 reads CAWEAGQETQYF. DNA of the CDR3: TGTGCCTGGGAAGCAGGGCAAGAGACCCAGTACTTC. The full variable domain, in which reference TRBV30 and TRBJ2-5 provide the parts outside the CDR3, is SQTIHQWPATLVQPVGSPLSLECTVEGTSNPNLYWYRQAAGRGLQLLFYSVGIGQISSEVPQNLSASRPQDRQFILSSKKLLLSDSGFYLCAWEAGQETQYFGPGTRLLVL.

This CDR3 is CASSLYVSNYGYTF. Written as DNA, the CDR3 is TGCGCCAGCAGCTTGTATGTGTCTAACTATGGCTACACCTTC. The chain is built from TRBV5-1 and TRBJ1-2; no reliable D call. V dropped 1 base and J dropped 0 bases, with 7 bases sitting between them. This CDR3 region has 14 residues. Germline V gives CDR1 SGHRS, CDR2 YFSETQ. Complete variable domain (other parts from reference TRBV5-1 and TRBJ1-2): KAGVTQTPRYLIKTRGQQVTLSCSPISGHRSVSWYQQTPGQGLQFLFEYFSETQRNKGNFPGRFSGRQFSNSRSEMNVSTLELGDSALYLCASSLYVSNYGYTFGSGTRLTVV.